This T cell receptor beta chain was captured in a study of T cells in Graves' hyperthyroidism and ophthalmopathy. General study results and limits: Also found in blood were most expanded thyroid clonotypes above 0.001.

It was RNA transcripts that yielded the amplified TCR beta CDR3 regions. A set of HTBI primers served as the primers for a first-round RT-PCR of the TCR CDR3. TCRdb ran MiXCR on the multiplex PCR reads and lists one entry per CDR3 protein. This sample has 650,000 to 750,000 distinct CDR3 sequences, with approximately 14% found just once. CDR1 KGHSH and CDR2 LQKENI come from the germline V gene. CDR3 length equals 13 residues. Patients between 18 and 65 years old had hyperthyroidism, newly diagnosed and lasting under 2 months. In making diagnoses, clinical symptoms, serum thyroxine and TRAb, thyroid ultrasound and orbital computed tomography were all used. Comments on this clonotype: Its target is not known. This could be a read error, since a much larger clone is one nucleotide away.

The V gene is TRBV18, the J gene TRBJ2-2; D is unclear. The sequence came from a woman between 18 and 30 years old with Graves' hyperthyroidism. The sequenced sample was blood. The chain's CDR3 is CASSPRNTRELFF. As DNA, the CDR3 is TGTGCCAGCTCACCAAGAAACACCAGGGAGCTGTTTTTT.